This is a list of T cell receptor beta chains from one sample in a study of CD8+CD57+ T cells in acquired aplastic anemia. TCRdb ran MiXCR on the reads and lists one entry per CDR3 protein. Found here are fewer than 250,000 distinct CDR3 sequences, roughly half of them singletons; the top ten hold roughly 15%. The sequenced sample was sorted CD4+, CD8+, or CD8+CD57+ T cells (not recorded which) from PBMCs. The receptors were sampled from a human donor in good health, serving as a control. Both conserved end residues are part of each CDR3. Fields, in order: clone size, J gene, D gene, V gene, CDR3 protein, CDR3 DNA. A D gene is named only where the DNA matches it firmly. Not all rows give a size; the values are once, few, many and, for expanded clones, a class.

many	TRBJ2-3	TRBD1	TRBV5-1	CASSWDRATDTQYF	TGCGCCAGCAGCTGGGACAGGGCCACAGATACGCAGTATTTT
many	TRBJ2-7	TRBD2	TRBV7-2	CASSLSGGAFHEQYF	TGTGCCAGCAGCCTTAGCGGGGGTGCGTTCCACGAGCAGTACTTC
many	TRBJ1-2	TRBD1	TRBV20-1	CSARATGDYGYTF	TGCAGTGCTAGAGCGACAGGGGACTATGGCTACACCTTC
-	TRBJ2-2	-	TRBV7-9	CASSSSVRELFF	TGTGCCAGCAGCTCCTCTGTGAGGGAGCTGTTTTTT
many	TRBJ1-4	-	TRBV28	CASRALSEKLFF	TGTGCCAGCCGGGCATTATCTGAAAAACTGTTTTTT
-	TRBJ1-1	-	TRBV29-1	CSVGQRNTEAFF	TGCAGCGTTGGACAGCGTAACACTGAAGCTTTCTTT
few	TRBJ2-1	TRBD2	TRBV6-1	CASRSPFGGGAHEQFF	TGTGCCAGCAGATCCCCTTTCGGCGGGGGGGCCCATGAGCAGTTCTTC
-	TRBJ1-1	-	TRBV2	CASSFGRGRTEAFF	TGTGCCAGCAGTTTTGGACGGGGACGGACTGAAGCTTTCTTT
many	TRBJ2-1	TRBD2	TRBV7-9	CASSVTSGGPYNEQFF	TGTGCCAGCAGCGTAACTAGCGGGGGGCCCTACAATGAGCAGTTCTTC
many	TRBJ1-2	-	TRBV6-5	CASSYDRLNYGYTF	TGTGCCAGCAGTTACGACAGGCTTAACTATGGCTACACCTTC
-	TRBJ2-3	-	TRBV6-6	CASSVGPSSDTQYF	TGTGCCAGCAGTGTCGGGCCCAGTTCGGATACGCAGTATTTT
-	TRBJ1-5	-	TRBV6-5	CASSYSRRLGSNQPQHF	TGTGCCAGCAGTTACTCAAGGAGGCTGGGGAGCAATCAGCCCCAGCATTTT
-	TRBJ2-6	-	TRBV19	CASSIDSMTNWGANVLTF	TGTGCCAGTAGTATAGATTCCATGACAAACTGGGGGGCCAACGTCCTGACTTTC
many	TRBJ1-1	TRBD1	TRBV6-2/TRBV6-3	CASRETGDWTEAFF	TGTGCCAGCAGGGAGACAGGGGATTGGACTGAAGCTTTCTTT
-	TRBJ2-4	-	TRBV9	CASSPGVAENIQYF	TGTGCCAGCAGCCCGGGGGTGGCCGAAAACATTCAGTACTTC
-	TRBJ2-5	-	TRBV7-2	CASSWDLREETQYF	TGTGCCAGCAGCTGGGACTTAAGGGAAGAGACCCAGTACTTC
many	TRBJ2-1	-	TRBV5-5	CASSRVDGYNEQFF	TGTGCCAGCAGCCGGGTGGACGGCTACAATGAGCAGTTCTTC
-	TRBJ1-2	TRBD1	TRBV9	CASSLGDGGQGAYGYTF	TGTGCCAGCAGCTTAGGCGATGGAGGACAGGGTGCCTATGGCTACACCTTC
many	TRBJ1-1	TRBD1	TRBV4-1	CASSQGWTQGALTFF	TGCGCCAGCAGCCAAGGATGGACGCAGGGGGCTCTAACTTTCTTT
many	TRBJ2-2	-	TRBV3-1	CASSQGGLNTGELFF	TGTGCCAGCAGCCAAGGGGGCCTAAACACCGGGGAGCTGTTTTTT
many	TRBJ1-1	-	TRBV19	CASSTTPLRNTEAFF	TGTGCCAGTAGTACGACTCCCCTGAGGAACACTGAAGCTTTCTTT
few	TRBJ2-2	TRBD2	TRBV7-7	CASSSGTSAPGELFF	TGTGCTAGCAGCTCCGGGACTAGCGCCCCCGGGGAGCTGTTTTTT